A single sample is the source of the 27 T cell receptor beta chains below, sequenced in a study of blood T cell repertoires in COVID-19. Only in-frame clones appear in the TCRdb table, and some are missing; sequencing was by immunoSEQ multiplex PCR. The profile shows about 81,000 clones, just over 85% of them singletons. The sequencing input was peripheral blood. These receptors were collected from a woman older than 75 with acute or convalescent COVID-19.

The chain is built from TRBV7-2 and TRBJ2-1; TRBD2 aligns across 16 bases. Unmatched junction bases numbered 6, after V lost 1 base and J lost 6 bases. Germline CDR1 reads SGHTA; CDR2 reads FQGNSA. The CDR3 consists of 18 residues. CDR3 sequence (DNA): TGTGCCAGCAGCTTAGTGGGGACTAGCGGGAGGGCCTTCAATGAGCAGTTCTTC. It is translated as CASSLVGTSGRAFNEQFF.

The V call is TRBV13, the J call TRBJ1-2, with 7 bases fitting TRBD1. CDR1 and CDR2 (germline): PRHDT, FYEKMQ (reference sequence). V was pared by 3 bases and J by 2 bases, with 3 bases of the junction left unmatched. This CDR3 contains 14 residues. CDR3 DNA sequence: TGTGCCAGCAGCTTCCAGGGACAGAACTATGGCTACACCTTC. It yields the protein CASSFQGQNYGYTF.

The genes are TRBV4-1 and TRBJ1-1, with 7 positions matching TRBD1. CDR1 is MGHRA, CDR2 YSYEKL, per germline. J lost 1 base, V lost 3 bases, and 11 bases had no gene match. CDR3 length equals 17 residues. In nucleotides, the CDR3 is TGCGCCAGCAGCCATCCCCGACGGGGACAGAAGAACACTGAAGCTTTCTTT. Residues: CASSHPRRGQKNTEAFF.

This chain uses TRBV12-5 with TRBJ1-5; TRBD1 aligns across 7 bases. This CDR3 is built from 15 residues. CDR1 and CDR2 from the germline V gene are LGHNT and FRNRAP. J gave up 1 base and V 7 bases, and 7 bases lay outside the gene matches. The CDR3 loop is CASALGGESNQPQHF. CDR3 nucleotide sequence: TGTGCTAGTGCCCTAGGGGGCGAAAGCAATCAGCCCCAGCATTTT.

The chain uses TRBV19 and TRBJ1-1; 11 bases agree with TRBD1. J was trimmed by 4 bases and V by 5 bases; bases with no gene match: 6. The CDR3 loop spans 15 amino acids. Germline CDR1 LNHDA, CDR2 SQIVND (reference sequence). The CDR3 DNA reads as TGTGCCAGTAGTCCTCGGACAGGGGGCGTCACTGAAGCTTTCTTT. Its translation is CASSPRTGGVTEAFF.

The V and J genes are TRBV19 and TRBJ1-2; 7 bases align to TRBD1. CDR3 length: 15 residues. CDR1 and CDR2 from the germline V gene are LNHDA and SQIVND (reference sequence). V lost 6 bases, J lost 2 bases, and 9 bases stayed unmatched. CDR3 DNA sequence: TGTGCCAGTAGGAAGTCGGGGACAGAGAACTATGGCTACACCTTC. Amino acids: CASRKSGTENYGYTF.

The chain carries TRBV7-9 and TRBJ2-1; D ambiguous. V was shortened by 0 bases and J by 5 bases, with 5 bases between the two germline ends. The CDR3 extends over 13 amino acids. Germline V gives CDR1 SEHNR, CDR2 FQNEAQ (reference sequence). CDR3 DNA: TGTGCCAGCAGCTTAGCCTTAAACAATGAGCAGTTCTTC. Translating gives CASSLALNNEQFF.

This sequence joins TRBV19 and TRBJ1-2, with D unclear. From germline, CDR1 is LNHDA and CDR2 SQIVND (reference sequence). Trimming stripped 5 bases from V and 4 bases from J, with 14 bases between. The CDR3 covers 14 residues. CDR3 protein: CASSPSAGVYGYTF. In nucleotides, the CDR3 is TGTGCCAGTAGTCCATCCGCGGGAGTCTATGGCTACACCTTC.

The rearrangement uses TRBV6-4 and TRBJ2-1, with 8 bases lining up with TRBD2. CDR1 is MRHNA, CDR2 SNTAGT, per germline. V lost 5 bases, J lost 2 bases, and 8 bases stayed unmatched. The CDR3 runs to 16 residues. CDR3 sequence reads: CASSLEGGGTYNEQFF. The CDR3 DNA reads as TGTGCCAGCAGTTTAGAGGGCGGGGGGACCTACAATGAGCAGTTCTTC.

The J gene is TRBJ1-6, the V gene TRBV7-9, with 8 bases identical to TRBD1. The CDR3 extends over 16 amino acids. Germline CDR1 reads SEHNR; CDR2 reads FQNEAQ (reference sequence). J lost 7 bases, V lost 5 bases, and 10 bases had no gene match. The DNA for the CDR3 is TGTGCCAGCAGCCCAAAACCCGGGACAGGCAATTCACCCCTCCACTTT. This translates into CASSPKPGTGNSPLHF. The full variable domain, rest sourced from reference TRBV7-9 and TRBJ1-6, is DTGVSQNPRHKITKRGQNVTFRCDPISEHNRLYWYRQTLGQGPEFLTYFQNEAQLEKSRLLSDRFSAERPKGSFSTLEIQRTEQGDSAMYLCASSPKPGTGNSPLHFGNGTRLTVT.

The V and J genes are TRBV6-5 and TRBJ2-6; D is unclear. Trimming removed 9 bases from V and 0 bases from J, with 6 bases in between. The CDR3 contains 13 residues. CDR1 is MNHEY and CDR2 is SVGAGI in the germline V gene. CDR3 DNA: TGTGCCAGTCACAGCTCTGGGGCCAACGTCCTGACTTTC. This translates into CASHSSGANVLTF.

This chain uses TRBV7-8 with TRBJ2-7; 11 nucleotides match TRBD2. V lost 5 bases to trimming and J lost 2 bases; unmatched junction nucleotides: 17. CDR1 and CDR2 from the germline V gene are SGHVS and FQNEAQ. The CDR3 contains 19 residues. CDR3 amino acids: CASSPISGLAGGPAYEQYF. The CDR3 DNA follows: TGTGCCAGCAGCCCAATCTCCGGTCTAGCGGGGGGACCCGCCTACGAGCAGTACTTC.

This chain joins TRBV7-2 and TRBJ1-5; D not resolved. V lost 5 bases to trimming and J lost 6 bases, with 11 bases between them. The CDR3 length is 13 residues. CDR1 SGHTA and CDR2 FQGNSA come from the germline V gene. The CDR3 DNA sequence: TGTGCCAGCAGCCCTAGCCCCTTTCAGCCCCAGCATTTT. Translation gives CASSPSPFQPQHF.

The chain links TRBV5-4 to TRBJ2-6, with D unresolved. Trimming took 2 bases from V and 0 from J, leaving 6 bases between them. Per germline, CDR1 SGHNT and CDR2 YYREEE (reference sequence). CDR3 length: 15 amino acids. Here the CDR3 DNA reads TGTGCCAGCAGCTTACAAAACTCTGGGGCCAACGTCCTGACTTTC. Translated, it gives CASSLQNSGANVLTF.

V gene TRBV9 combines with J gene TRBJ1-3; TRBD1 aligns across 7 bases. The CDR3 is made up of 15 amino acids. J was trimmed by 1 base and V by 1 base; bases with no gene match: 2. Germline CDR1 SGDLS, CDR2 YYNGEE. The CDR3, as DNA: TGTGCCAGCAGCGTAACACAGGGGTCTGGAAACACCATATATTTT. Amino acids: CASSVTQGSGNTIYF.

The chain links TRBV19 to TRBJ2-1; the D gene is possibly TRBD2 (6 bases). Trimming cost V 3 bases and J 6 bases, with 15 bases left between them. CDR3 size: 15 residues. CDR1 and CDR2 from the germline V gene are LNHDA and SQIVND (reference sequence). DNA for the CDR3: TGTGCCAGTAGTATCATTCCGGCCGGGGGCAATGAGCAGTTCTTC. Its protein product is CASSIIPAGGNEQFF.

The chain employs TRBV5-1 and TRBJ1-3, with D tentatively TRBD1 (6 bases). Looked up from germline, CDR1 is SGHRS and CDR2 is YFSETQ. The CDR3 is 15 amino acids. V dropped 0 bases and J dropped 3 bases, with 10 bases sitting between them. This CDR3 is CASSLEQGHGNTIYF. The DNA of the CDR3 is TGCGCCAGCAGCTTGGAGCAGGGGCATGGAAACACCATATATTTT. Together with reference TRBV5-1 and TRBJ1-3, the CDR3 gives the full variable domain: KAGVTQTPRYLIKTRGQQVTLSCSPISGHRSVSWYQQTPGQGLQFLFEYFSETQRNKGNFPGRFSGRQFSNSRSEMNVSTLELGDSALYLCASSLEQGHGNTIYFGEGSWLTVV.

The DNA for the CDR3 is TGTGCCAGCAGCCAAGGGACAGGGCGCTCCGCGAACACCGGGGAGCTGTTTTTT. It codes for CASSQGTGRSANTGELFF. This rearrangement joins TRBV5-8 to TRBJ2-2; 9 nucleotides agree with TRBD1. Germline lookup yields CDR1 SGHTS and CDR2 YDEGEE. The trim removed 4 bases at V and 0 bases at J, leaving 10 bases unmatched. This CDR3 spans 18 amino acids.

The rearrangement uses TRBV27 and TRBJ1-5; perhaps TRBD1 as D (5 bases). Germline V gene sequence: CDR1 MNHEY, CDR2 SMNVEV (reference sequence). Deletions cut 4 bases from V and 4 bases from J, with 14 bases between. This CDR3 has 15 residues. The CDR3 bases are TGTGCCAGCAGTTCAGGGCAGGTAGAAAATCAGCCCCAGCATTTT. Translation gives CASSSGQVENQPQHF.

V gene TRBV19 combines with J gene TRBJ1-3; no definite D call. The ends were cut back, 4 bases at V and 0 bases at J, with 16 bases in the middle. Per the germline V gene, CDR1 is LNHDA and CDR2 is SQIVND (reference sequence). This CDR3 spans 17 amino acids. CDR3 DNA: TGTGCCAGTAGTAGCAAGACCCGAGCGATCTCTGGAAACACCATATATTTT. This sequence encodes CASSSKTRAISGNTIYF.

The chain carries TRBV19 and TRBJ2-6, with D possibly matching TRBD2 (6 bases). Germline CDR1 is LNHDA and CDR2 is SQIVND (reference sequence). This CDR3 is built from 16 residues. With 6 bases removed from V and 0 bases from J, the gap between germline ends came to 12 bases. This chain's CDR3 is CASRTWGDSGANVLTF. Written as DNA, the CDR3 is TGTGCCAGTAGGACCTGGGGGGACTCTGGGGCCAACGTCCTGACTTTC.

This chain uses TRBV7-2 with TRBJ2-1; D remains unclear. Germline V lookup: CDR1 SGHTA, CDR2 FQGNSA. V lost 5 bases and J lost 8, with 10 bases in between. The CDR3 is made up of 12 amino acids. The CDR3 region is CASSTNRDEQFF. CDR3 in DNA: TGTGCCAGCAGCACCAACCGCGATGAGCAGTTCTTC.

The CDR3 is CAWSPGLAGGRETQYF. The CDR3 bases are TGTGCCTGGAGTCCAGGACTAGCGGGAGGGCGAGAGACCCAGTACTTC. The genes are TRBV30 and TRBJ2-5; 15 bases fit TRBD2. Germline CDR1 reads GTSNPN; CDR2 reads SVGIG (reference sequence). The CDR3 spans 16 residues. V shed 2 bases, J shed 4 bases, and the junction held 5 bases outside the gene matches.

The sample holds a few counts of this clone. The V and J genes are TRBV6-2 or TRBV6-3 and TRBJ2-5; D remains unclear. The V end was cut by 2 bases, the J end by 3 bases, with 22 bases between. The length of the CDR3 is 18 residues. Germline V gives CDR1 MNHEY, CDR2 SVGEGT. CDR3 bases: TGTGCCAGCAGTTACAACCTCGAACAAATTGTGATGGAAGAGACCCAGTACTTC. It yields the protein CASSYNLEQIVMEETQYF.

The chain is built from TRBV5-1 and TRBJ2-7; D is perhaps TRBD1 (6 bases). Germline-derived CDR1 and CDR2 are SGHRS and YFSETQ. Trimming left V 1 base short and J 3 bases short, with 14 bases between. There are 15 residues in the CDR3. The CDR3 sequence: CASSLRSGASYEQYF. CDR3 in DNA: TGCGCCAGCAGCTTGAGGTCAGGGGCAAGCTACGAGCAGTACTTC.

This chain joins TRBV5-4 and TRBJ2-1, with a possible D match to TRBD1 (5 bases). Looked up from germline, CDR1 is SGHNT and CDR2 is YYREEE (reference sequence). V gave up 0 bases and J gave up 0 bases, with 7 bases separating them. The CDR3 sequence is 15 residues long. The CDR3 protein is CASSLDRSSYNEQFF. Here the CDR3 DNA reads TGTGCCAGCAGCTTGGACAGGAGCTCCTACAATGAGCAGTTCTTC.

V and J are TRBV13 and TRBJ1-1, with 8 bases lining up with TRBD1. This CDR3 comprises 14 residues. Germline CDR1 and CDR2: PRHDT and FYEKMQ (reference sequence). Trimming cost V 5 bases and J 5 bases; bases outside gene matches: 7. This CDR3 reads CASSLGQGYTEAFF. DNA for the CDR3: TGTGCCAGCAGCCTCGGACAGGGTTATACTGAAGCTTTCTTT.